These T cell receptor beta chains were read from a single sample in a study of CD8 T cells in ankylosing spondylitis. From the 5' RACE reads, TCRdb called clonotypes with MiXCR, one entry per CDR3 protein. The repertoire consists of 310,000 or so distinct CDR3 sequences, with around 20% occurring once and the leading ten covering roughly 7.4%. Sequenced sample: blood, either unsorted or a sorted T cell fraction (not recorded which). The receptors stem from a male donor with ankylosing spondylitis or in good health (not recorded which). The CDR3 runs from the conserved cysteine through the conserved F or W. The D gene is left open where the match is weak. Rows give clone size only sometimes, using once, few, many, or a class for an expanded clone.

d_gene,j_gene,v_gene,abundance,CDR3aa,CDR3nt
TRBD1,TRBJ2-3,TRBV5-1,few,CASSLRGDSNTDTQYF,TGCGCCAGCAGCTTGAGAGGGGACAGCAACACAGATACGCAGTATTTT
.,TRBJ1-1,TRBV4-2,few,CASSQDLQGDTEAFF,TGTGCCAGCAGCCAAGATTTGCAGGGTGACACTGAAGCTTTCTTT
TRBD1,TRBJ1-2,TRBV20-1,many,CSASGDRGLDYGYTF,TGCAGTGCTAGCGGGGACAGGGGGCTGGACTATGGCTACACCTTC
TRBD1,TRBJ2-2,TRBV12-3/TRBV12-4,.,CASRARLTGIGNTGELFF,TGTGCCAGCAGGGCAAGGCTGACAGGGATCGGGAACACCGGGGAGCTGTTTTTT
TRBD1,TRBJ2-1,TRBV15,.,CATSAGQASSYNEQFF,TGTGCCACCAGCGCGGGACAGGCAAGCTCCTACAATGAGCAGTTCTTC
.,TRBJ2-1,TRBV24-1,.,CATSDTGLRGIYNEQFF,TGTGCCACCAGTGATACCGGACTACGTGGTATCTACAATGAGCAGTTCTTC
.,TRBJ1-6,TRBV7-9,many,CASSYTGSSYNSPLHF,TGTGCCAGCAGTTATACAGGGAGCTCCTATAATTCACCCCTCCACTTT
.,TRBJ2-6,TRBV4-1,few,CASSYRNRDIPGANVLTF,TGCGCCAGCAGCTATCGAAACAGGGACATACCTGGGGCCAACGTCCTGACTTTC
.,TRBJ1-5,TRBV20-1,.,CSAITGGTTYQPQHF,TGCAGTGCTATTACCGGAGGGACGACCTATCAGCCCCAGCATTTT
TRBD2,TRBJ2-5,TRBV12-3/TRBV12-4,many,CASSRLAGETQYF,TGTGCCAGCAGCCGACTAGCGGGAGAGACCCAGTACTTC
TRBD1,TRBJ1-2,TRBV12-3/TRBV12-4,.,CASSLGDRGPDGYTF,TGTGCCAGCAGTTTAGGGGACAGGGGGCCGGATGGCTACACCTTC
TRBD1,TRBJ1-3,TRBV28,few,CASSPSGGQGGNTIYF,TGTGCCAGCAGCCCCTCCGGGGGACAGGGTGGAAACACCATATATTTT
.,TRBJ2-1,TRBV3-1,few,CASSRGLNEQFF,TGTGCCAGCAGCCGGGGTCTCAATGAGCAGTTCTTC
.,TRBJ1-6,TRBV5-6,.,CASSSTVDEGPLHF,TGTGCCAGCAGCTCGACGGTAGATGAGGGACCCCTCCACTTT
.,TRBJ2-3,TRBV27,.,CASSRLASNGDTQYF,TGTGCCAGCAGTCGCCTAGCGTCGAATGGAGATACGCAGTATTTT
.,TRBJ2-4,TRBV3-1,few,CASSLGSGLAKNIQYF,TGTGCCAGCAGCCTTGGATCCGGGCTAGCCAAAAACATTCAGTACTTC
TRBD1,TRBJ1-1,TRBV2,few,CASRPRQGGTEAFF,TGTGCCAGCAGACCCCGACAGGGAGGCACTGAAGCTTTCTTT
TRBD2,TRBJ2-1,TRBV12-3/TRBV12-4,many,CASSSLAGGPHNEQFF,TGTGCCAGCAGCTCCCTAGCGGGGGGGCCCCACAATGAGCAGTTCTTC
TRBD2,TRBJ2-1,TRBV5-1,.,CASSLGSGSSYNEQFF,TGCGCCAGCAGCTTGGGTAGCGGGAGCTCCTACAATGAGCAGTTCTTC
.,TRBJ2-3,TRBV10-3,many,CASDGAGKSTDTQYF,TGTGCCTCAGATGGGGCGGGGAAGAGCACAGATACGCAGTATTTT
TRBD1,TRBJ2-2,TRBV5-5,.,CASSEAYRGRGAGELFF,TGTGCCAGCAGCGAGGCTTACAGGGGACGAGGGGCCGGGGAGCTGTTTTTT
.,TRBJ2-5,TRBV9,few,CASSVGDRLYQETQYF,TGTGCCAGCAGCGTAGGAGACAGATTGTACCAAGAGACCCAGTACTTC
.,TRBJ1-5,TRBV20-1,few,CSARRGARDNQPQHF,TGCAGTGCTAGAAGGGGCGCAAGAGACAATCAGCCCCAGCATTTT
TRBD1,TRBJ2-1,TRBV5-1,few,CASSLKGQEYNEQFF,TGCGCCAGCAGCTTGAAGGGACAGGAGTACAATGAGCAGTTCTTC
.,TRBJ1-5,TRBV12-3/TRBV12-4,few,CASSFSGNQPQHF,TGTGCCAGCAGTTTCTCAGGTAATCAGCCCCAGCATTTT
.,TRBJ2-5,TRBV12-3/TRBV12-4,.,CASSPLGGGETQYF,TGTGCCAGCAGCCCACTAGGAGGTGGGGAGACCCAGTACTTC
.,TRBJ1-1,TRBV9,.,CASSVAPDPLNTEAFF,TGTGCCAGCAGCGTAGCTCCGGACCCCTTGAACACTGAAGCTTTCTTT
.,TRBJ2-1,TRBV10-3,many,CAASGSSYNEQFF,TGTGCCGCTTCGGGATCCTCCTACAATGAGCAGTTCTTC
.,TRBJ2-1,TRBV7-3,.,CASSTGTYNEQFF,TGTGCCAGCAGCACAGGGACCTACAATGAGCAGTTCTTC
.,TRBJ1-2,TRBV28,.,CASSLFHAGYGYTF,TGTGCCAGCAGTTTATTTCACGCCGGCTATGGCTACACCTTC
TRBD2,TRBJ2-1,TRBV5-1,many,CASCKLAVREQFF,TGCGCCAGCTGTAAACTAGCGGTCCGTGAGCAGTTCTTC
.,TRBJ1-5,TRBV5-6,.,CASSPGHNSNQPQHF,TGTGCCAGCAGCCCGGGACACAATAGCAATCAGCCCCAGCATTTT
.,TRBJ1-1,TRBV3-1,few,CASSQGYRNTEAFF,TGTGCCAGCAGCCAAGGTTACAGAAACACTGAAGCTTTCTTT
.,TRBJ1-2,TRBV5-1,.,CASRIGHSSNYGYTF,TGCGCCAGCAGAATCGGACACTCTTCTAACTATGGCTACACCTTC
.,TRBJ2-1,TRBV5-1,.,CASSLEQGQYNEQFF,TGCGCCAGCAGCTTGGAACAGGGTCAGTACAATGAGCAGTTCTTC
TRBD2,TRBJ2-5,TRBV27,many,CASSSTTSGGGQQETQYF,TGTGCCAGCAGTTCGACGACTAGCGGGGGGGGCCAACAAGAGACCCAGTACTTC
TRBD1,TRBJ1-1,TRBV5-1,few,CASSRTGDNTEAFF,TGCGCCAGCAGCCGGACAGGGGACAACACTGAAGCTTTCTTT
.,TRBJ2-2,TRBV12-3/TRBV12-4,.,CASSWDGPNTGELFF,TGTGCCAGCAGTTGGGACGGTCCGAACACCGGGGAGCTGTTTTTT
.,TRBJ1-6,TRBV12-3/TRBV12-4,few,CASSYGPRLHF,TGTGCCAGCAGTTACGGGCCCCGGCTCCACTTT
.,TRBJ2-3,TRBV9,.,CASSVSVGGREDTQYF,TGTGCCAGCAGCGTAAGTGTCGGGGGCCGGGAGGATACGCAGTATTTT
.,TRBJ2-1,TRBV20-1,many,CSACRDCHNEQFF,TGCAGTGCTTGCCGGGACTGCCACAATGAGCAGTTCTTC
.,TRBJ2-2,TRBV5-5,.,CASSLVAEGGELFF,TGTGCCAGCAGCTTGGTGGCCGAAGGGGGGGAGCTGTTTTTT
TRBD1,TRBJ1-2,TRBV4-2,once,CASSLLGQGAYGYTF,TGTGCCAGCAGCCTTTTGGGACAGGGGGCTTATGGCTACACCTTC
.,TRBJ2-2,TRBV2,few,CASSVEGSGELFF,TGTGCCAGCAGTGTGGAAGGGTCCGGGGAGCTGTTTTTT
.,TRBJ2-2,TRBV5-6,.,CASSLIGNVNTGELFF,TGTGCCAGCAGCTTGATAGGAAACGTGAACACCGGGGAGCTGTTTTTT
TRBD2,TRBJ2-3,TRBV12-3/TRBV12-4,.,CATSSYSGPGTDTQYF,TGTGCCACCAGCAGCTATAGCGGGCCGGGCACAGATACGCAGTATTTT
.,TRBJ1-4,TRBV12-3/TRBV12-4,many,CASSFDQGWSNEKLFF,TGTGCCAGCAGTTTTGACCAGGGGTGGTCTAATGAAAAACTGTTTTTT
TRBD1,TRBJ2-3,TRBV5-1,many,CASSSDRSTDTQYF,TGCGCCAGCAGCTCGGACAGGTCCACAGATACGCAGTATTTT
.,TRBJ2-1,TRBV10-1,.,CASSGQRGEQFF,TGCGCCAGCAGTGGGCAGAGGGGTGAGCAGTTCTTC
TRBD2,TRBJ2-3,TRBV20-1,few,CSATPTSGSTDTQYF,TGCAGTGCTACCCCGACTAGCGGTAGCACAGATACGCAGTATTTT
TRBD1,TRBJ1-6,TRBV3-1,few,CASSQDTGTGVSPLHF,TGTGCCAGCAGCCAAGATACCGGGACAGGGGTTTCACCCCTCCACTTT
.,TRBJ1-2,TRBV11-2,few,CASSLTRAPYGYTF,TGTGCCAGCAGCTTGACCCGGGCTCCCTATGGCTACACCTTC
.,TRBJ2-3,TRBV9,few,CASSVVPQVPDTQYF,TGTGCCAGCAGCGTAGTCCCACAGGTCCCAGATACGCAGTATTTT
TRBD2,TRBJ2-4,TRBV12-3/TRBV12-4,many,CASRAGTWGGGIQYF,TGTGCCAGCAGGGCCGGGACTTGGGGGGGTGGCATTCAGTACTTC
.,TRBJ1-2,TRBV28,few,CASSLSGHGYTF,TGTGCCAGCAGTTTATCAGGGCATGGCTACACCTTC